This T cell receptor (beta chain) was sequenced for a study of blood T cell repertoires in COVID-19. Looking at the study overall: Samples came from the United States, Italy and Spain, spanning acute and convalescent COVID-19. PBMCs, B-cell-depleted T cells, or T cells were the source of the cDNA or gDNA that made up the material.

Per the original methods: Amplifying reference gene primers gave estimates of nucleated cell counts. The method was immunoSEQ multiplex PCR; TCRdb's version includes in-frame clones alone and lacks a portion of them. D and trimming were read from the DNA, whereas the V and J calls and clone size are those reported in that table. The sample holds roughly 170,000 clones, 88% seen once. Germline V lookup: CDR1 DFQATT, CDR2 SNEGSKA (reference sequence). The CDR3 runs to 11 residues. The V call is TRBV20-1, the J call TRBJ1-1; D is unclear. The sequencing input was peripheral blood. The clonotype originates from a man between 60 and 75 years old with acute or convalescent COVID-19. The CDR3 coding sequence is TGCAGCTTAAGAGGGAACACTGAAGCTTTCTTT. Protein sequence: CSLRGNTEAFF.